The clone carrying this T cell receptor beta chain was recorded at least ten times. Its antigen remains unknown. TCRdb fed the PCR reads into MiXCR, producing one record per CDR3 protein. The sample consists of over 85,000 distinct CDR3 sequences, approximately 22% of them appearing once. Every naive CD8 library was made from between roughly 17,000 and 1,100,000 sorted cells with 10%, 30% or 50% RNA. Losses at the gene ends were 4 bases for V and 5 bases for J; bases not matched to a gene: 6. In germline, CDR1 is SEHNR, CDR2 FQNEAQ (reference sequence). The CDR3 length is 14 residues. The data were obtained in a study of molecular identifiers for immune sequencing clone quantification. The overall study: Replicates involved a five-way split of RNA from 20,000 or 100,000 naive CD8 cells, with sequencing of four.

Overall study results and limits: Amid more than 800,000 naive cells, spiked Jurkat TCR RNA from one cell was reportedly still detectable. Over 99% of effector molecules, but under 1% in naive cells, were held by clones with more than 20 RNA copies.

The clonotype originates from a human donor in good health. Some libraries in this study had Jurkat cell RNA spiked in. The V call is TRBV7-9, the J call TRBJ2-5; 8 bases match TRBD1. Sequencing input: naive CD8+ T cells from blood, with Jurkat cell RNA spiked in. Subset defined: FACS-sorted CD8+CD4-CCR7+CD45RA+ naive T cells. The CDR3 protein is CASSSDRAPETQYF. CDR3 coding DNA: TGTGCCAGCAGCTCGGACAGGGCTCCGGAGACCCAGTACTTC.